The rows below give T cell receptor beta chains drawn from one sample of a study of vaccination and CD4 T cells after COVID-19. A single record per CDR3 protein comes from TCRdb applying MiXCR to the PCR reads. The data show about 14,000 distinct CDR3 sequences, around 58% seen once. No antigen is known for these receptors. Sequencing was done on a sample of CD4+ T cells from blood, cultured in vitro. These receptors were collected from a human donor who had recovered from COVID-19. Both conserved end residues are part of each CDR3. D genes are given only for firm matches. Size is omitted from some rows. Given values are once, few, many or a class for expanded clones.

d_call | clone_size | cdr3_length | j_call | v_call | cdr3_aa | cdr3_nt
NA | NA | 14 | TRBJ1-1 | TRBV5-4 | CASSPRSGLAEAFF | TGTGCCAGCAGCCCGAGGTCCGGGTTGGCTGAAGCTTTCTTT
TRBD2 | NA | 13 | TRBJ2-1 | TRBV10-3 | CAIRRESHNEQFF | TGTGCCATCAGGCGGGAGTCCCACAATGAGCAGTTCTTC
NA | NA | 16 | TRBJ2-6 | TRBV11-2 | CASVKGPYSGANVLTF | TGTGCCAGCGTGAAGGGGCCGTACTCTGGGGCCAACGTCCTGACTTTC
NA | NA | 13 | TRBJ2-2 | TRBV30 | CAWSRQYTGELFF | TGTGCCTGGAGTAGACAGTACACCGGGGAGCTGTTTTTT
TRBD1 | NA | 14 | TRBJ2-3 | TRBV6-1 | CASSEGQGADTQYF | TGTGCCAGCAGTGAGGGACAGGGGGCAGATACGCAGTATTTT
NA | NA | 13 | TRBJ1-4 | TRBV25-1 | CASSEGLNEKLFF | TGTGCCAGCAGTGAAGGTCTTAATGAAAAACTGTTTTTT
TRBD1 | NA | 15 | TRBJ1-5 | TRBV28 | CASRGTAYSNQPQHF | TGTGCCAGCAGGGGGACAGCTTATAGCAATCAGCCCCAGCATTTT
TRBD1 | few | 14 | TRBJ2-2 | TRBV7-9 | CASSWTGWTGELFF | TGTGCCAGCAGCTGGACAGGTTGGACCGGGGAGCTGTTTTTT
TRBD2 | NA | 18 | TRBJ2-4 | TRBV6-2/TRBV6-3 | CASSYQGLAGVVENIQYF | TGTGCCAGCAGTTACCAGGGACTAGCGGGAGTCGTGGAAAACATTCAGTACTTC
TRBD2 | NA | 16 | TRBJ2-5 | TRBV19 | CASSMGVAGGQQTQYF | TGTGCCAGTAGTATGGGGGTAGCGGGAGGGCAACAGACCCAGTACTTC
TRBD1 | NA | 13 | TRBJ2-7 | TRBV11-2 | CASSWGTGYEQYF | TGTGCCAGCAGCTGGGGGACAGGTTACGAGCAGTACTTC
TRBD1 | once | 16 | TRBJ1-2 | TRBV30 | CAWAGTGHPRGYGYTF | TGTGCCTGGGCCGGGACAGGGCACCCCCGGGGATATGGCTACACCTTC
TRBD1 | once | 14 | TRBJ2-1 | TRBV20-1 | CSTEGRTGDNEQFF | TGCAGTACTGAGGGCAGGACAGGAGACAATGAGCAGTTCTTC
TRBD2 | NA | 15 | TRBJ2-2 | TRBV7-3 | CASSLSGRGTGELFF | TGTGCCAGCAGCTTATCCGGGAGGGGCACCGGGGAGCTGTTTTTT
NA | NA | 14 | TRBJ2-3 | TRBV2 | CASSDRSSTDTQYF | TGTGCCAGCAGTGACAGGTCTAGCACAGATACGCAGTATTTT
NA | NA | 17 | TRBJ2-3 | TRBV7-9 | CASSPFTERPSTDTQYF | TGTGCCAGCAGCCCATTTACTGAGAGACCGAGCACAGATACGCAGTATTTT
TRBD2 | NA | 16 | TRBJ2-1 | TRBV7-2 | CASSLAGTSGYNEQFF | TGTGCCAGCAGCTTAGCCGGGACTAGCGGGTACAATGAGCAGTTCTTC
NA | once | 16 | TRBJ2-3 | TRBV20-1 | CSAPPRGKRGHDTQYF | TGCAGTGCACCCCCGCGGGGAAAGCGTGGTCACGATACGCAGTATTTT
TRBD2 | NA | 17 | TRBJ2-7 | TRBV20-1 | CSAPPGTSGRAPYEQYF | TGCAGTGCTCCCCCGGGGACTAGCGGGAGGGCCCCCTACGAGCAGTACTTC
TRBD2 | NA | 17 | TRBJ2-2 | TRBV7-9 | CASSPGAGAASTGELFF | TGCGCCAGCAGCCCCGGGGCGGGAGCGGCGAGCACCGGGGAGCTGTTTTTT
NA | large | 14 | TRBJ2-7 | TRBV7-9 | CASSLQGGIGEQYF | TGTGCCAGCAGCTTGCAGGGTGGAATCGGGGAGCAGTACTTC
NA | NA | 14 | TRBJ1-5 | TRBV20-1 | CSARDGGARQPQHF | TGCAGTGCTAGAGATGGGGGGGCCCGGCAGCCCCAGCATTTT
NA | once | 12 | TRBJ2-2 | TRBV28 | CASSLNTGELFF | TGTGCCAGCAGTTTAAACACCGGGGAGCTGTTTTTT
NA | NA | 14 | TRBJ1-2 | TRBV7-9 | CASSLAGTRDGYTF | TGTGCCAGCAGCTTAGCCGGGACCCGGGATGGCTACACCTTC
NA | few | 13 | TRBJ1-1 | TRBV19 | CASSTGLNTEAFF | TGTGCCAGTAGTACCGGGCTTAACACTGAAGCTTTCTTT
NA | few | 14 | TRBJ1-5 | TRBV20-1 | CSSLQGGSNQPQHF | TGCAGTTCGCTACAGGGAGGGAGCAATCAGCCCCAGCATTTT
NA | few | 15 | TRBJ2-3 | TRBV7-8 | CASSLGTLRGDTQYF | TGTGCCAGCAGCCTCGGGACCCTACGGGGAGATACGCAGTATTTT
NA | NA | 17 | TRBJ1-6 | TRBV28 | CASTVFGSGADNSPLHF | TGTGCCAGCACCGTTTTTGGCTCCGGCGCCGATAATTCACCCCTCCACTTT
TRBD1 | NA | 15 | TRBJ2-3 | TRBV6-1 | CASSRGTESSNTQYF | TGTGCCAGCAGTAGAGGGACAGAAAGCAGCAATACGCAGTATTTT
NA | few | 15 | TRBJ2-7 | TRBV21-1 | CASGILGHCAYEQYF | TGTGCCAGCGGAATCCTCGGACACTGCGCCTACGAGCAGTACTTC
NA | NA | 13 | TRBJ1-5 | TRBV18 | CASSPTQNQPQHF | TGTGCCAGCTCACCAACTCAAAATCAGCCCCAGCATTTT
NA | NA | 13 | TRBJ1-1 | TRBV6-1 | CASVQSMNTEAFF | TGTGCCAGCGTACAATCCATGAACACTGAAGCTTTCTTT
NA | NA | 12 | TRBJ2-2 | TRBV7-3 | CASSGKSGELFF | TGTGCCAGCAGCGGCAAATCCGGGGAGCTGTTTTTT
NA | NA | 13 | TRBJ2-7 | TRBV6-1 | CASSRTGSYEQYF | TGTGCCAGCAGTCGGACGGGTTCCTACGAGCAGTACTTC
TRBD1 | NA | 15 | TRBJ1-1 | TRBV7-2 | CASSPRDRVNTEAFF | TGTGCCAGCAGCCCGAGGGACAGAGTGAACACTGAAGCTTTCTTT
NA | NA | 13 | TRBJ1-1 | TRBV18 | CASSPQLNTEAFF | TGTGCCAGCTCACCACAGTTGAACACTGAAGCTTTCTTT